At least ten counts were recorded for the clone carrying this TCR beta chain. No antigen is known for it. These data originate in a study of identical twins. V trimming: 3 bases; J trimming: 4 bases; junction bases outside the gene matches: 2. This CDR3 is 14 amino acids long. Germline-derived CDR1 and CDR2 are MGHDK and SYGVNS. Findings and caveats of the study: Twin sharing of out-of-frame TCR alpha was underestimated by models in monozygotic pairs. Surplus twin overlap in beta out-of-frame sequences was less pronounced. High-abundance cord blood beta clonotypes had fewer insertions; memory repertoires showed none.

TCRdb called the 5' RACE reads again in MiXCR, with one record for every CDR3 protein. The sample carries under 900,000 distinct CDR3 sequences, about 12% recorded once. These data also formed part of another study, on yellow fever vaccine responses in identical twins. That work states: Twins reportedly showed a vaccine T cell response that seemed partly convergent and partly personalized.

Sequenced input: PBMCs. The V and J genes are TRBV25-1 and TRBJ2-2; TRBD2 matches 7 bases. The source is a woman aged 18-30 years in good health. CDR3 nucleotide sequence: TGTGCCAGCAGTGAGGGGGGGATCACCGGGGAGCTGTTTTTT. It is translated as CASSEGGITGELFF.